Shown below are 21 T cell receptor beta chains from a single sample sequenced in a study of T cells in localized non-small cell lung cancer. Libraries were prepared by immunoSEQ multiplex PCR; TCRdb keeps only in-frame clonotypes and omits some of them. Found here are 1,300 or so clones, 16% of them singletons; the top ten hold about 9.8%. The source material was normal lung tissue next to the tumor, sampled before any cancer treatment. These receptors originate from a woman aged 35-70 years with stage I lung adenocarcinoma.

The V gene is TRBV23-1, the J gene TRBJ2-1; D not resolved. TRBV23-1 is an open reading frame, and its role is uncertain. The V end lost 6 bases, the J end lost 5 bases, and 11 bases lay between the germline ends. The CDR3 runs to 13 residues. The CDR3 protein is CASRAYDNNEQFF. As DNA, the CDR3 is TGCGCCAGCAGAGCCTACGACAACAATGAGCAGTTCTTC.

The chain recombines TRBV19 with TRBJ2-3; D uncertain. The CDR3 consists of 12 residues. Deletions cut 9 bases from V and 2 bases from J, with 9 bases between. Germline assignment: CDR1 LNHDA and CDR2 SQIVND (reference sequence). The CDR3 reads CASLSDTDTQYF. CDR3 DNA sequence: TGTGCCAGCCTCTCGGACACAGATACGCAGTATTTT.

This clone is labeled as medium-sized. The rearrangement uses TRBV9 and TRBJ2-7; TRBD2 might be the D (5 bases). Trimming left V 0 bases short and J 5 bases short, with 12 bases between. CDR3 size: 14 residues. CDR1 is SGDLS and CDR2 is YYNGEE in the germline V gene. CDR3 sequence reads: CASSVELADDEQYF. CDR3 sequence (DNA): TGTGCCAGCAGCGTAGAGCTAGCTGACGACGAGCAGTACTTC.

This clone was seen a few times. This CDR3 is CASTQRRDRGDTEAFF. The CDR3 DNA follows: TGTGCCAGTACCCAGCGACGGGACAGAGGAGACACTGAAGCTTTCTTT. The V and J genes are TRBV19 and TRBJ1-1, with 7 bases lining up with TRBD1. Germline V gene lookup returns CDR1 LNHDA and CDR2 SQIVND (reference sequence). This CDR3 is 16 amino acids long. V shed 7 bases and J 3 bases; nucleotides not matched to a gene: 14.

This clone was seen a handful of times. The V and J genes are TRBV6-8 and TRBJ2-7; 9 bases agree with TRBD1. The CDR3 has 14 residues. Germline V gives CDR1 MNHGY, CDR2 SAAAGT. V shed 6 bases, J shed 1 base, and the junction held 4 bases outside the gene matches. The CDR3 region has the DNA TGTGCCAGCAGCCCGGGACAGGGTTCCTACGAGCAGTACTTC. Translated: CASSPGQGSYEQYF.

V gene TRBV9 combines with J gene TRBJ2-7; 10 bases align to TRBD2. CDR1 SGDLS and CDR2 YYNGEE come from the germline V gene. Trimming cost V 5 bases and J 9 bases; bases outside gene matches: 14. The CDR3 runs 15 residues. The CDR3 bases are TGTGCCAGCAGGGACCGGACTAGCGGAAGAGGGCGGCAGTACTTC. Its protein product is CASRDRTSGRGRQYF.

V usage is TRBV6-8 and J usage is TRBJ2-1; 10 positions agree with TRBD2. This CDR3 has 18 residues. V shed 0 bases, J shed 5 bases, and the junction held 10 bases outside the gene matches. CDR1 is MNHGY and CDR2 is SAAAGT in the germline V gene. In nucleotides, the CDR3 is TGTGCCAGCAGTTACTCTTGGATGGTAGCGGGGGGCGACAATGAGCAGTTCTTC. Translated: CASSYSWMVAGGDNEQFF.

The chain carries TRBV11-3 and TRBJ1-2; D is perhaps TRBD1 (5 bases). Germline V CDR1 and CDR2: SGHNT, YENEEA. V was clipped by 0 bases and J by 5 bases, with 10 bases between them. This CDR3 region has 14 residues. In DNA, the CDR3 is TGTGCCAGCAGCTTAGACGGACAAGAGTATGGCTACACCTTC. It specifies CASSLDGQEYGYTF. The full variable domain, rest sourced from reference TRBV11-3 and TRBJ1-2, is EAGVVQSPRYKIIEKKQPVAFWCNPISGHNTLYWYLQNLGQGPELLIRYENEEAVDDSQLPKDRFSAERLKGVDSTLKIQPAELGDSAVYLCASSLDGQEYGYTFGSGTRLTVV.

The chain carries TRBV6-8 and TRBJ2-2; possible D gene TRBD2, 6 bases. The CDR3 is 15 residues long. Trimming took off 4 bases at V and 0 bases at J, with 9 bases between the two ends. CDR1 and CDR2 from the germline V gene are MNHGY and SAAAGT. Here the CDR3 reads CASSSGTSNTGELFF. The CDR3 DNA reads as TGTGCCAGCAGTTCCGGGACTTCGAACACCGGGGAGCTGTTTTTT.

The rearrangement links TRBV5-1 to TRBJ2-7; TRBD2 aligns across 7 bases. The CDR3 is made up of 15 amino acids. Losses at the gene ends were 7 bases for V and 3 bases for J; bases not matched to a gene: 13. In germline, CDR1 is SGHRS, CDR2 YFSETQ. The CDR3 sequence: CASSPGGIDLYEQYF. The CDR3 region has the DNA TGCGCCAGCTCCCCGGGGGGAATAGATCTCTACGAGCAGTACTTC.

This clone is categorized as medium-sized (0.01 to 0.1%). This sequence joins TRBV6-8 and TRBJ1-2, with 11 bases fitting TRBD1. Trimming removed 5 bases from V and 7 bases from J; junction bases left unmatched: 9. CDR1 and CDR2 from the germline V gene are MNHGY and SAAAGT. The CDR3 contains 15 residues. This CDR3 reads CASSDTGQGVFGYTF. In nucleotides, the CDR3 is TGTGCCAGCAGTGACACGGGACAGGGGGTGTTTGGCTACACCTTC.

This clone is labeled medium-sized. The rearrangement joins TRBV6-8 to TRBJ1-6, with a possible D match to TRBD1 (6 bases). V was cut by 0 bases and J by 11 bases, with 11 bases left in between. CDR3 length: 14 amino acids. The germline V gene encodes CDR1 MNHGY and CDR2 SAAAGT. This CDR3 is CASSYSGGQAPLHF. The DNA for the CDR3 is TGTGCCAGCAGTTACTCGGGGGGCCAGGCACCCCTCCACTTT.

The rearrangement uses TRBV12-1 and TRBJ2-3; TRBD2 is the table's D call, not checked against the DNA. TRBV12-1 corresponds to a pseudogene. The CDR3 contains 15 residues. Here the CDR3 reads CASSNICGLPDTQYF. The CDR3 nucleotides are TGTGCCAGCAGCAACATTTGCGGCCTTCCAGATACGCAGTATTTT.

V gene TRBV5-1 combines with J gene TRBJ2-6, with D hard to call. With 1 base removed from V and 2 bases from J, the gap between germline ends came to 4 bases. The CDR3 loop spans 14 amino acids. CDR1 is SGHRS and CDR2 is YFSETQ in the germline V gene. The CDR3 region has the DNA TGCGCCAGCAGCTTGACGGCTGGGGCCAACGTCCTGACTTTC. Translation: CASSLTAGANVLTF.

The chain combines TRBV15 with TRBJ2-3; D perhaps matches TRBD2 (5 bases). The CDR3 loop spans 17 amino acids. Germline loops: CDR1 LNHNV, CDR2 YYDKDF (reference sequence). V shed 5 bases and J shed 2 bases, with 20 bases lying between them. The CDR3 region is CATSYSSSQTYTDTQYF. DNA for the CDR3: TGTGCCACCAGCTATAGTTCTAGCCAGACTTACACAGATACGCAGTATTTT.

The chain has TRBV6-8 and TRBJ2-7; possibly TRBD1 for D (7 bases). Trimming stripped 10 bases from V and 3 bases from J, with 19 bases between. This CDR3 is built from 14 residues. The V gene's germline CDR1 is MNHGY and CDR2 SAAAGT. CDR3 loop: CAIRGTDGSYEQYF. In DNA form, the CDR3 reads TGTGCCATCAGGGGGACTGACGGCAGCTACGAGCAGTACTTC.

The chain combines TRBV14 with TRBJ2-5, with D possibly TRBD1 on 5 matching bases. Germline V gives CDR1 SGHDN, CDR2 FVKESK. V was cut by 0 bases and J by 7 bases, with 15 bases left in between. This CDR3 is built from 15 residues. This CDR3 reads CASSQDLWGPPTQYF. The CDR3 nucleotides read TGTGCCAGCAGCCAAGATCTCTGGGGCCCCCCGACCCAGTACTTC.

This clone was detected a few times. The chain has TRBV30 and TRBJ2-7; D call uncertain. The V end was cut by 8 bases, the J end by 6 bases, with 14 bases between. CDR1 is GTSNPN and CDR2 is SVGIG in the germline V gene (reference sequence). This CDR3 is built from 11 residues. CDR3 DNA sequence: TGTGCCGGACCTGAGTCGGGCGAGCAGTACTTC. Protein: CAGPESGEQYF.

This clone was picked up a small number of times. The chain employs TRBV6-8 and TRBJ2-5; maybe TRBD1 (6 bases). V was shortened by 6 bases and J by 7 bases, with 15 bases between the two germline ends. There are 13 residues in the CDR3. Germline V gives CDR1 MNHGY, CDR2 SAAAGT. The chain's CDR3 is CASSVGQQRTQYF. The CDR3 bases are TGTGCCAGCAGCGTAGGACAGCAAAGGACCCAGTACTTC.

This chain connects TRBV1 to TRBJ1-5. TRBV1 constitutes a pseudogene. The CDR3 loop spans 15 amino acids. The CDR3 nucleotides are TGCGCCAGCAGCCAAGGGGAGGGGCGGCATCAGCCCCAGCATTTT. This gives the protein CASSQGEGRHQPQHF.

This clone was observed a handful of times. This rearrangement joins TRBV19 to TRBJ1-1; D ambiguous. The CDR3 runs 14 residues. In germline, CDR1 is LNHDA, CDR2 SQIVND (reference sequence). The ends were cut back, 3 bases at V and 8 bases at J, with 16 bases in the middle. This chain's CDR3 is CASSIYGDRGEAFF. The CDR3, as DNA: TGTGCCAGTAGTATTTACGGCGATCGGGGAGAAGCTTTCTTT.